This T cell receptor (beta chain) was sequenced during a study of cytomegalovirus exposure and HLA in healthy donors. The primer mix had 60 Vbeta and 13 Jbeta primers. The data were produced by immunoSEQ multiplex PCR, yet TCRdb's version contains in-frame clones alone and is incomplete. The table lists about 110,000 clones, less than 85% of them singletons. This clone was counted once. Sequenced sample: PBMCs. The receptor's source is a middle-aged woman in good health and CMV-seropositive.

The CDR3 reads CASTRGPEIDTQYF. The CDR3 nucleotides read TGTGCCAGCACGAGGGGGCCTGAGATAGATACGCAGTATTTT. The rearrangement links TRBV2 to TRBJ2-3; 7 nucleotides match TRBD1. This CDR3 has 14 residues. V shed 7 bases and J 5 bases; nucleotides not matched to a gene: 9. Germline-derived CDR1 and CDR2 are SNHLY and FYNNEI. Combining the CDR3 with reference TRBV2 and TRBJ2-3 gives the whole variable domain EPEVTQTPSHQVTQMGQEVILRCVPISNHLYFYWYRQILGQKVEFLVSFYNNEISEKSEIFDDQFSVERPDGSNFTLKIRSTKLEDSAMYFCASTRGPEIDTQYFGPGTRLTVL.